What follows describes a single TCR beta chain. The sample belongs to a study of blood T cell repertoires in COVID-19. Across the study: The United States, Italy and Spain supplied acute and convalescent COVID-19 samples. The analysed material was cDNA or gDNA that came from T cells, B-cell-depleted T cells, or PBMCs.

Looked up from germline, CDR1 is LGHNA and CDR2 is YNFKEQ. The CDR3 spans 16 residues. Trimming shortened V by 1 base and J by 1 base, and 14 bases separated the two germline ends. Here immunoSEQ multiplex PCR was the method, and the copy in TCRdb shows in-frame clones only, minus some. The sample yields 300,000 or so clones, more than 70% seen once. The chain joins TRBV4-2 to TRBJ2-7; possible D gene TRBD1, 5 bases. The sequence was obtained from a woman between 50 and 59 years old who had recovered from COVID-19. Sequencing was carried out using peripheral blood. The CDR3 reads CASSQGIGRASYEQYF. CDR3 DNA: TGTGCCAGCAGCCAAGGGATCGGCAGGGCATCCTACGAGCAGTACTTC.